One and the same sample provided the 29 T cell receptor beta chains below, sequenced in a study of OX40 agonist ivuxolimab in advanced cancers. The data were produced by immunoSEQ multiplex PCR, yet TCRdb's version contains in-frame clones alone and is incomplete. The sample carries about 64,000 clones, roughly 86% recorded once. The source was CD4+ or CD8+ T cells sorted from blood, collected in a trial of the OX40 agonist ivuxolimab. These receptors were taken from an adult with an advanced solid tumor such as melanoma, head and neck, liver or kidney cancer.

This rearrangement joins TRBV27 to TRBJ2-7; 8 nucleotides align to TRBD1. The CDR3 has 15 residues. V dropped 2 bases and J dropped 2; count of bases not matched to a gene: 5. CDR1 and CDR2 (germline): MNHEY, SMNVEV (reference sequence). Written as DNA, the CDR3 is TGTGCCAGCAGTTTACTCGGACAGGGACCCTACGAGCAGTACTTC. Translated, it gives CASSLLGQGPYEQYF.

V usage is TRBV7-9 and J usage is TRBJ2-7; tentatively, D is TRBD1 (6 bases). This CDR3 contains 15 residues. Trimming took off 2 bases at V and 6 bases at J, with 17 bases between the two ends. The germline V gene encodes CDR1 SEHNR and CDR2 FQNEAQ (reference sequence). CDR3 sequence: CASSLTGQGLGEQYF. CDR3 nucleotide sequence: TGTGCCAGCAGCTTAACCGGCCAGGGGCTAGGCGAGCAGTACTTC.

V gene TRBV7-2 combines with J gene TRBJ2-5; D unclear. CDR1 and CDR2 from the germline V gene are SGHTA and FQGNSA. The CDR3 covers 14 residues. Trimming left V 5 bases short and J 5 bases short, with 15 bases between. The CDR3 reads CASSTRRAPETQYF. CDR3 coding DNA: TGTGCCAGCAGCACCCGACGGGCCCCGGAGACCCAGTACTTC.

J is TRBJ1-1 and V is TRBV30; 8 bases fit TRBD1. CDR1 GTSNPN and CDR2 SVGIG come from the germline V gene (reference sequence). CDR3 size: 13 residues. Trimming at V came to 5 bases and at J to 4 bases, leaving 6 bases not matched to a gene. The CDR3 region has the DNA TGTGCCTGGGGGGGACAGGCGAGCACTGAAGCTTTCTTT. Protein sequence: CAWGGQASTEAFF.

V is TRBV11-2 and J is TRBJ1-3; 7 bases are a match to TRBD1. This CDR3 region has 15 residues. The V segment lost 4 bases and the J segment 2 bases; nucleotides outside the gene matches: 5. The germline V gene has CDR1 SGHAT and CDR2 FQNNGV. CDR3 loop: CASSSRQGAGNTIYF. CDR3 sequence (DNA): TGTGCCAGCAGCTCCAGGCAGGGGGCTGGAAACACCATATATTTT.

This chain joins TRBV5-1 and TRBJ1-1, with TRBD1 identical over 9 bases. V was pared by 6 bases and J by 3 bases, with 9 bases of the junction left unmatched. From germline, CDR1 is SGHRS and CDR2 YFSETQ. The CDR3 is 15 residues long. Here the CDR3 DNA reads TGCGCCAGCACCGATTCCAGGACAGGGGACACTGAAGCTTTCTTT. Its translation: CASTDSRTGDTEAFF.

This chain links TRBV18 with TRBJ2-1; no clear D. Germline V gene data show CDR1 as KGHSH and CDR2 as LQKENI. CDR3 size: 14 residues. The V gene lost 3 bases and the J gene lost 4 bases, with 10 bases spanning the gap. The CDR3, as DNA: TGTGCCAGCTCACCGTCGGACGGATACAATGAGCAGTTCTTC. Its protein is CASSPSDGYNEQFF.

The V gene is TRBV28, the J gene TRBJ2-1, with 9 bases fitting TRBD2. V trimming: 5 bases; J trimming: 0 bases; junction bases outside the gene matches: 5. Germline CDR1 is MDHEN and CDR2 is SYDVKM. This CDR3 is built from 16 residues. CDR3 bases: TGTGCCAGCAGTGGGGGGACTAGCCTCTCCTACAATGAGCAGTTCTTC. Translated, it gives CASSGGTSLSYNEQFF.

V gene TRBV29-1 combines with J gene TRBJ2-1, with 11 nucleotides matching TRBD2. This CDR3 contains 15 residues. Germline V gives CDR1 SQVTM, CDR2 ANQGSEA. Unmatched junction bases numbered 10, after V lost 3 bases and J lost 9 bases. The chain's CDR3 is CSVDTSGSFVVEQFF. The CDR3 region has the DNA TGCAGCGTTGATACTAGCGGGAGTTTCGTTGTTGAGCAGTTCTTC.

V is TRBV6-4 and J is TRBJ2-1, with 8 nucleotides matching TRBD2. The CDR3 is made up of 15 amino acids. Germline CDR1 reads MRHNA; CDR2 reads SNTAGT. Trimming removed 4 bases from V and 7 bases from J; junction bases left unmatched: 9. The CDR3: CASSVQAGERNEQFF. The CDR3, as DNA: TGTGCCAGCAGTGTTCAAGCGGGAGAAAGAAATGAGCAGTTCTTC.

The chain employs TRBV7-8 and TRBJ2-2, with 10 bases fitting TRBD1. The CDR3 covers 16 residues. Germline assignment: CDR1 SGHVS and CDR2 FQNEAQ. J lost 7 bases, V lost 5 bases, and 10 bases had no gene match. The CDR3 reads CASSPRTGGADGELFF. As DNA, the CDR3 is TGTGCCAGCAGCCCCCGGACAGGGGGTGCTGACGGGGAGCTGTTTTTT.

The chain recombines TRBV5-1 with TRBJ2-5; the D gene is possibly TRBD1 (5 bases). Trimming took 4 bases from V and 5 from J, leaving 12 bases between them. The length of the CDR3 is 13 residues. CDR1 is SGHRS and CDR2 is YFSETQ in the germline V gene. This chain's CDR3 is CASSLEKGETQYF. The CDR3 DNA sequence: TGCGCCAGCAGCCTTGAGAAGGGGGAGACCCAGTACTTC.

The chain uses TRBV6-1 and TRBJ1-5; D is unclear. Trimming left V 2 bases short and J 6 bases short, with 14 bases between. CDR1 MNHNS and CDR2 SASEGT come from the germline V gene. The CDR3 has 15 residues. The CDR3 protein is CASSEILTNAQPQHF. The CDR3, as DNA: TGTGCCAGCAGTGAAATTCTAACCAACGCTCAGCCCCAGCATTTT.

The chain is built from TRBV5-1 and TRBJ2-1, with D possibly TRBD2 on 8 matching bases. In germline, CDR1 is SGHRS, CDR2 YFSETQ. This CDR3 has 15 amino acids. V was cut by 4 bases and J by 4 bases, with 15 bases left in between. In nucleotides, the CDR3 is TGCGCCAGCAGCCGGGGGGGACAGCCTTACAATGAGCAGTTCTTC. Its protein is CASSRGGQPYNEQFF.

The chain carries TRBV27 and TRBJ2-7; D is perhaps TRBD2 (5 bases). CDR3 size: 15 residues. Trimming stripped 1 base from V and 9 bases from J, with 19 bases between. Germline values: CDR1 MNHEY, CDR2 SMNVEV (reference sequence). The CDR3 DNA is TGTGCCAGCAGTTTATTCGCGGGCCCCGGAGGTGGGCAGTACTTC. Translated, it gives CASSLFAGPGGGQYF.

V gene TRBV28 combines with J gene TRBJ1-3; perhaps TRBD1 as D (5 bases). The CDR3 sequence is 14 residues long. Trimming stripped 5 bases from V and 0 bases from J, with 8 bases between. Germline V gene lookup returns CDR1 MDHEN and CDR2 SYDVKM. CDR3 nucleotides: TGTGCCAGCAGTACAGGTTTCTCTGGAAACACCATATATTTT. Protein: CASSTGFSGNTIYF.

There are a few counts of this clone. J is TRBJ1-1 and V is TRBV28, with TRBD1 matching over 7 bases. Germline CDR1 reads MDHEN; CDR2 reads SYDVKM. The CDR3 consists of 14 residues. V dropped 4 bases and J dropped 4; count of bases not matched to a gene: 6. CDR3 in DNA: TGTGCCAGCAGTTCCCCGACAGGGACCACTGAAGCTTTCTTT. This encodes CASSSPTGTTEAFF.

This chain uses TRBV6-5 with TRBJ1-2; maybe TRBD1 (6 bases). Trimming removed 7 bases at V and 11 bases at J, with 17 bases between. This CDR3 has 12 amino acids. Looked up from germline, CDR1 is MNHEY and CDR2 is SVGAGI. CDR3 DNA: TGTGCCAGCAAGGGGGGCTATATTGGGTACACCTTC. Protein: CASKGGYIGYTF.

The CDR3 DNA follows: TGTGCCAGCAGCTCGAGGCGGGAGGCGAACGAGCAGTACTTC. It codes for CASSSRREANEQYF. The V gene is TRBV11-1, the J gene TRBJ2-7, with TRBD2 matching 8 bases. V lost 4 bases and J lost 5; bases outside the gene matches: 7. Per the germline V gene, CDR1 is SGHAT and CDR2 is FQDESV (reference sequence). The CDR3 totals 14 residues. Using reference TRBV11-1 and TRBJ2-7 for the parts outside the CDR3, the full variable domain is EAEVAQSPRYKITEKSQAVAFWCDPISGHATLYWYRQILGQGPELLVQFQDESVVDDSQLPKDRFSAERLKGVDSTLKIQPAELGDSAMYLCASSSRREANEQYFGPGTRLTVT.

This chain links TRBV28 with TRBJ2-1; 8 nucleotides agree with TRBD1. V shed 10 bases, J shed 0 bases, and the junction held 8 bases outside the gene matches. This CDR3 has 15 amino acids. CDR1 MDHEN and CDR2 SYDVKM come from the germline V gene. The chain's CDR3 is CATKTGGDSYNEQFF. DNA of the CDR3: TGTGCCACGAAAACAGGGGGAGACTCCTACAATGAGCAGTTCTTC.

The rearrangement uses TRBV7-3 and TRBJ2-3, with 9 bases identical to TRBD2. The CDR3 totals 16 residues. V trimming: 5 bases; J trimming: 3 bases; junction bases outside the gene matches: 9. Germline V gives CDR1 SGHTA, CDR2 FQGTGA. CDR3 residues: CASSATSGLRTDTQYF. The CDR3 bases are TGTGCCAGCAGCGCGACTAGCGGCCTAAGGACAGATACGCAGTATTTT.

The chain links TRBV9 to TRBJ1-2; maybe TRBD1 (5 bases). Looked up from germline, CDR1 is SGDLS and CDR2 is YYNGEE. V was pared by 4 bases and J by 7 bases, with 17 bases between. The CDR3 runs to 14 residues. The CDR3 loop reads CASSQRDRLGGYTF. The CDR3 nucleotides read TGTGCCAGCAGCCAGAGAGACAGATTGGGTGGCTACACCTTC.

CDR3 region: CASRLLRGTEAFF. The CDR3 coding sequence is TGTGCCAGCAGACTTCTAAGGGGGACTGAAGCTTTCTTT. The chain recombines TRBV28 with TRBJ1-1; the D gene is possibly TRBD1 (6 bases). The CDR3 sequence is 13 residues long. Trimming left V 6 bases short and J 5 bases short, with 13 bases between. CDR1 and CDR2 from the germline V gene are MDHEN and SYDVKM.

This sequence joins TRBV5-8 and TRBJ1-1; D ambiguous. Germline V gene lookup returns CDR1 SGHTS and CDR2 YDEGEE. V was clipped by 2 bases and J by 1 base, with 6 bases between them. The CDR3 runs 13 residues. The CDR3 region has the DNA TGTGCCAGCAGCTTCCAACGGAACACTGAAGCTTTCTTT. Amino acid sequence: CASSFQRNTEAFF.

J is TRBJ2-7 and V is TRBV30; the D is unclear. Germline V lookup: CDR1 GTSNPN, CDR2 SVGIG (reference sequence). The CDR3 runs to 12 residues. The V end was cut by 4 bases, the J end by 0 bases, with 7 bases between. The CDR3 sequence is CAWNLDSYEQYF. CDR3 nucleotides: TGTGCCTGGAATTTGGACTCCTACGAGCAGTACTTC. The variable domain in full, completed from reference TRBV30 and TRBJ2-7, reads SQTIHQWPATLVQPVGSPLSLECTVEGTSNPNLYWYRQAAGRGLQLLFYSVGIGQISSEVPQNLSASRPQDRQFILSSKKLLLSDSGFYLCAWNLDSYEQYFGPGTRLTVT.

This chain joins TRBV10-3 and TRBJ1-1; D is ambiguous. V was pared by 6 bases and J by 1 base, with 9 bases between. CDR3 size: 13 residues. CDR1 is ENHRY, CDR2 SYGVKD, per germline. CDR3 DNA: TGTGCCATCAGGAGGGCGGGGAACACTGAAGCTTTCTTT. It is translated as CAIRRAGNTEAFF.

CDR3 region: CASSQIAGLRPGEQFF. The CDR3 region has the DNA TGTGCCAGCAGCCAGATAGCGGGATTAAGGCCCGGCGAGCAGTTCTTC. The V call is TRBV14, the J call TRBJ2-1, with TRBD2 matching 8 bases. CDR1 and CDR2 from the germline V gene are SGHDN and FVKESK. The CDR3 contains 16 residues. Trimming cost V 3 bases and J 10 bases; bases outside gene matches: 14.

The rearrangement links TRBV18 to TRBJ2-1; TRBD1 might be the D (5 bases). The V gene's germline CDR1 is KGHSH and CDR2 LQKENI. The CDR3 sequence is 13 residues long. The V gene lost 1 base and the J gene lost 6 bases, with 7 bases spanning the gap. CDR3 amino acids: CASSPRQGNEQFF. The CDR3 coding sequence is TGTGCCAGCTCACCACGCCAGGGCAATGAGCAGTTCTTC.

The chain joins TRBV5-1 to TRBJ2-1, with 12 bases lining up with TRBD2. There are 17 residues in the CDR3. From germline, CDR1 is SGHRS and CDR2 YFSETQ. The ends lost 2 bases at V and 4 bases at J; junction bases unmatched: 7. The CDR3 DNA sequence: TGCGCCAGCAGCTTACGGACTAGCGGGGCCCAATACAATGAGCAGTTCTTC. Translation: CASSLRTSGAQYNEQFF.